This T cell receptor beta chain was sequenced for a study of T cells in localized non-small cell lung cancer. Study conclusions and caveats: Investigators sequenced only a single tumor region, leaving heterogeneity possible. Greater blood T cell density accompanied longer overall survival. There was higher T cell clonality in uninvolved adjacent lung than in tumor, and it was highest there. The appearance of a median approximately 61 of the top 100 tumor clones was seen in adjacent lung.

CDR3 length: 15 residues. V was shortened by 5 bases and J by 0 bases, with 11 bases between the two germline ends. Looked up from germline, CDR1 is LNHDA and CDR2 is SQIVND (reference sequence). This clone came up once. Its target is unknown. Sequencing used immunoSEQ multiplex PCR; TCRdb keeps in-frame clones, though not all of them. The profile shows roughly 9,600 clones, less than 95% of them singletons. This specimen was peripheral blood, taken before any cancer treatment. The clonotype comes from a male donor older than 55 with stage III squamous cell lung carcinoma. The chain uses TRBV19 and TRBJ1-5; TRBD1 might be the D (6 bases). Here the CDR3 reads CASSWGGLSNQPQHF. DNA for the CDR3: TGTGCCAGTAGTTGGGGGGGGCTTAGCAATCAGCCCCAGCATTTT.